This TCR beta chain originates from a study of identical twins. The study, taken as a whole, reports: Insertions were reduced in abundant cord blood beta clonotypes but not in memory repertoires. There was an excess of low generation probability in the out-of-frame alpha sequences that twins shared.

The germline V gene has CDR1 MNHNS and CDR2 SASEGT. V lost 6 bases and J lost 7; bases outside the gene matches: 11. The CDR3 has 14 amino acids. The table lists this clonotype with a few counts. What it binds is not known. TCRdb reprocessed the 5' RACE reads with MiXCR, giving one entry per CDR3 protein. The sample carries around 490,000 distinct CDR3 sequences, 20% to 25% recorded once. The sample also formed part of further work on yellow fever vaccine responses in identical twins.

Sequencing was done on a sample of CD4+ T cells sorted from blood. This TCR derives from a woman aged 18-29 years in good health. V usage is TRBV6-1 and J usage is TRBJ1-1; TRBD1 agrees at 7 bases. For the CDR3, the DNA is TGTGCCAGCAGCTTCGGACAGGCCCCGAGTGAAGCTTTCTTT. Residues: CASSFGQAPSEAFF.